Following are 9 T cell receptor beta chains from one sample sequenced in a study of control samples from healthy donors and cancer patients. TCRdb's copy holds only in-frame clones and misses some; the assay was immunoSEQ multiplex PCR. The sample has around 30,000 clones, roughly 86% seen once. The sample comprised PBMCs. The receptors derive from a woman aged 40-49 years with lung cancer.

The chain joins TRBV3-1 (or the pseudogene TRBV3-2) to TRBJ1-3; 7 bases match TRBD1. Trimming at V came to 8 bases and at J to 0 bases, leaving 13 bases not matched to a gene. The CDR3 contains 17 residues. The germline CDR1 and CDR2 sequences are LGHDT and YNNKEL (reference sequence). The CDR3 sequence: CASLTLGGQHSGNTIYF. The CDR3 DNA is TGTGCCAGCCTAACCCTGGGGGGACAGCACTCTGGAAACACCATATATTTT.

The chain couples TRBV27 to TRBJ2-5, with 7 bases aligning to TRBD1. CDR1 is MNHEY and CDR2 is SMNVEV in the germline V gene (reference sequence). There are 13 residues in the CDR3. J gave up 5 bases and V 2 bases, and 2 bases lay outside the gene matches. DNA for the CDR3: TGTGCCAGCAGTTTAAGGGGGCAGGAGACCCAGTACTTC. Its protein product is CASSLRGQETQYF.

The chain carries TRBV5-1 and TRBJ2-7; TRBD2 is a possible D gene (5 bases). V was shortened by 2 bases and J by 5 bases, with 14 bases between the two germline ends. Looked up from germline, CDR1 is SGHRS and CDR2 is YFSETQ. The CDR3 is 14 amino acids. In DNA form, the CDR3 reads TGCGCCAGCAGCTTCGGGCTAGCAAGCAACGAGCAGTACTTC. It is translated as CASSFGLASNEQYF.

This chain links TRBV7-9 with TRBJ1-6; possibly TRBD1 for D (6 bases). The ends were cut back, 5 bases at V and 10 bases at J, with 24 bases in the middle. CDR1 and CDR2 (germline): SEHNR, FQNEAQ (reference sequence). The CDR3 consists of 17 residues. The CDR3 DNA reads TGTGCCAGCAGCCTAGTTTGGAACGAGGGGGGCGACTCACCCCTCCACTTT. Protein product: CASSLVWNEGGDSPLHF. Looking up the rest from reference TRBV7-9 and TRBJ1-6 gives the full variable domain: DTGVSQNPRHKITKRGQNVTFRCDPISEHNRLYWYRQTLGQGPEFLTYFQNEAQLEKSRLLSDRFSAERPKGSFSTLEIQRTEQGDSAMYLCASSLVWNEGGDSPLHFGNGTRLTVT.

This sequence joins TRBV7-2 and TRBJ2-2; the match to TRBD2 covers 8 bases. The V gene's germline CDR1 is SGHTA and CDR2 FQGNSA. V dropped 5 bases and J dropped 4; count of bases not matched to a gene: 9. The length of the CDR3 is 16 residues. This CDR3 is CASSPAGGRGTGELFF. For the CDR3, the DNA is TGTGCCAGCAGCCCTGCGGGGGGCCGGGGCACCGGGGAGCTGTTTTTT. The whole variable domain, remainder taken from reference TRBV7-2 and TRBJ2-2, is GAGVSQSPSNKVTEKGKDVELRCDPISGHTALYWYRQSLGQGLEFLIYFQGNSAPDKSGLPSDRFSAERTGGSVSTLTIQRTQQEDSAVYLCASSPAGGRGTGELFFGEGSRLTVL.

The rearrangement links TRBV28 to TRBJ2-4; 13 nucleotides match TRBD2. Germline V lookup: CDR1 MDHEN, CDR2 SYDVKM. There are 17 residues in the CDR3. J was trimmed by 0 bases and V by 5 bases; bases with no gene match: 4. DNA for the CDR3: TGTGCCAGCAGTCTCCGGACTAGCGGGGGAGCCAAAAACATTCAGTACTTC. As protein: CASSLRTSGGAKNIQYF. Variable domain in full (rest from reference TRBV28 and TRBJ2-4): DVKVTQSSRYLVKRTGEKVFLECVQDMDHENMFWYRQDPGLGLRLIYFSYDVKMKEKGDIPEGYSVSREKKERFSLILESASTNQTSMYLCASSLRTSGGAKNIQYFGAGTRLSVL.

This chain links TRBV6-5 with TRBJ1-5; tentatively, D is TRBD1 (5 bases). Germline CDR1 MNHEY, CDR2 SVGAGI. This CDR3 is 15 amino acids long. Between the trimmed V and J ends, which lost 9 bases and 0 bases, there was a span of 15 bases. The CDR3 sequence is CARPSRGVSNQPQHF. Written as DNA, the CDR3 is TGTGCCAGGCCAAGTCGGGGGGTTAGCAATCAGCCCCAGCATTTT.

This chain joins TRBV29-1 and TRBJ2-7; D possibly corresponds to TRBD2 (5 bases). The CDR3 is 12 amino acids. With 6 bases removed from V and 7 bases from J, the gap between germline ends came to 16 bases. Germline V gene sequence: CDR1 SQVTM, CDR2 ANQGSEA. CDR3 nucleotide sequence: TGCAGCGTGGTGGAGGCCCGACGGGAGCAGTACTTC. It yields the protein CSVVEARREQYF.

The genes are TRBV4-1 and TRBJ1-5; D gene ambiguous. The germline CDR1 and CDR2 sequences are MGHRA and YSYEKL. V shed 0 bases and J shed 2 bases, with 11 bases lying between them. The CDR3 contains 16 residues. CDR3 in amino acids: CASSQESAGRNQPQHF. The CDR3 DNA is TGCGCCAGCAGCCAAGAATCGGCAGGACGCAATCAGCCCCAGCATTTT.